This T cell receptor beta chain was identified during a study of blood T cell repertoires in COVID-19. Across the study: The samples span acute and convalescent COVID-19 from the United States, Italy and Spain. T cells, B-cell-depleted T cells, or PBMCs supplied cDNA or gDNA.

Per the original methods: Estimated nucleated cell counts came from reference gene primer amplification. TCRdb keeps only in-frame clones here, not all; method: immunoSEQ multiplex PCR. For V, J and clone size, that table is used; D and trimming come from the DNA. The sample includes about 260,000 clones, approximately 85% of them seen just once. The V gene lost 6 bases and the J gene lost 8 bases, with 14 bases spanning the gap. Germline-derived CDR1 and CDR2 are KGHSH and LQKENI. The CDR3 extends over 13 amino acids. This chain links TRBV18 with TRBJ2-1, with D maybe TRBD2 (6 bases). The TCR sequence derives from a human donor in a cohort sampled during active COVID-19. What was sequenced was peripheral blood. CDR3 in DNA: TGTGCCAGCTCCCGGACTACGGCGGATGAGCAGTTCTTC. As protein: CASSRTTADEQFF.